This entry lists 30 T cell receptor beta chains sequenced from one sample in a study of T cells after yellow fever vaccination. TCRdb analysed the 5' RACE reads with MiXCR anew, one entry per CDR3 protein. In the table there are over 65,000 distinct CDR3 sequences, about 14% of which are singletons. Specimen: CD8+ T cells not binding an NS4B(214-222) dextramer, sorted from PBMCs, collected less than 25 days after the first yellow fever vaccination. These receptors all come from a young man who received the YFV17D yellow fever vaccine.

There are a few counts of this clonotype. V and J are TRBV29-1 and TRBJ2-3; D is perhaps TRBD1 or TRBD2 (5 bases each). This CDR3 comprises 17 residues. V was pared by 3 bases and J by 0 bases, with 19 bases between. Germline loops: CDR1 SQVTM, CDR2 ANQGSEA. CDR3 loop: CSVDGTNWDGSTDTQYF. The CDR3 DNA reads TGCAGCGTTGACGGAACAAACTGGGACGGTAGCACAGATACGCAGTATTTT.

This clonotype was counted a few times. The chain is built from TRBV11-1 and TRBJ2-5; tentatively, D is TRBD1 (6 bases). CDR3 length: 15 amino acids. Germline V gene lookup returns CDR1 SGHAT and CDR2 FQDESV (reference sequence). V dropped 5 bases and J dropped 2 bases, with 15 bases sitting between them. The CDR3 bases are TGTGCCAGCAGCCAATCCGGGACAACACAAGAGACCCAGTACTTC. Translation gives CASSQSGTTQETQYF. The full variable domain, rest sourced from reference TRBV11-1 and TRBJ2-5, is EAEVAQSPRYKITEKSQAVAFWCDPISGHATLYWYRQILGQGPELLVQFQDESVVDDSQLPKDRFSAERLKGVDSTLKIQPAELGDSAMYLCASSQSGTTQETQYFGPGTRLLVL.

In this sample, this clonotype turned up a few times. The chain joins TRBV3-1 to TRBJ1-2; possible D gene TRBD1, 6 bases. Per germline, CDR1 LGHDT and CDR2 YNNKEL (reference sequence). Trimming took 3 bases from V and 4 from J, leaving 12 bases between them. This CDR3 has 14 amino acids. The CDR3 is CASSHTDSSYGYTF. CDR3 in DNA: TGTGCCAGCAGCCACACGGACAGTTCCTATGGCTACACCTTC.

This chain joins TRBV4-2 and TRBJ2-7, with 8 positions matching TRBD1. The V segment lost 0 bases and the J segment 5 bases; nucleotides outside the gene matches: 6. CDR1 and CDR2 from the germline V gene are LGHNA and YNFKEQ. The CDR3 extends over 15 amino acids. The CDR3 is CASSQESGTGNEQYF. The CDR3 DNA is TGTGCCAGCAGCCAAGAGTCCGGGACAGGAAACGAGCAGTACTTC.

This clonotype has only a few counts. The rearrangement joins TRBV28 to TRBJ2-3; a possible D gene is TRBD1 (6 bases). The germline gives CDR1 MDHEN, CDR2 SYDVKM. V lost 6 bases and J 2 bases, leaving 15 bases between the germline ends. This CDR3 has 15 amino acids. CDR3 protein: CASSRDTPDTDTQYF. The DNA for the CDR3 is TGTGCCAGCAGCAGGGACACCCCGGACACAGATACGCAGTATTTT.

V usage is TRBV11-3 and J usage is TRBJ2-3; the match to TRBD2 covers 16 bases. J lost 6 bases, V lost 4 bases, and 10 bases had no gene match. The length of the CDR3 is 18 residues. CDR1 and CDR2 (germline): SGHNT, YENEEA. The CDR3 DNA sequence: TGTGCCAGCAGCTCGGGACTAGCGGGGGGGCGAATTAGCGATACGCAGTATTTT. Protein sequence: CASSSGLAGGRISDTQYF. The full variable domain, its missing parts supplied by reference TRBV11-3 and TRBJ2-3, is EAGVVQSPRYKIIEKKQPVAFWCNPISGHNTLYWYLQNLGQGPELLIRYENEEAVDDSQLPKDRFSAERLKGVDSTLKIQPAELGDSAVYLCASSSGLAGGRISDTQYFGPGTRLTVL.

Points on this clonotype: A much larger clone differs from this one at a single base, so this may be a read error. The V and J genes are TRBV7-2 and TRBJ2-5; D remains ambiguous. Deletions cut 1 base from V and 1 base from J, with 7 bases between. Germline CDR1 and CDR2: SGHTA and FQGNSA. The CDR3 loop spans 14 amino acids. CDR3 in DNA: TGTGCCAGCAGCTTAGACCATGTCCAAGAGACCCAGTACTTC. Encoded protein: CASSLDHVQETQYF.

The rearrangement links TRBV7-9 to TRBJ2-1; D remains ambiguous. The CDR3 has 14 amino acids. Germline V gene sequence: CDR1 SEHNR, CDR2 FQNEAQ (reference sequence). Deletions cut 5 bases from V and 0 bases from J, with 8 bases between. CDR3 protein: CASSPDSSYNEQFF. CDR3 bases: TGTGCCAGCAGCCCGGATAGCTCCTACAATGAGCAGTTCTTC. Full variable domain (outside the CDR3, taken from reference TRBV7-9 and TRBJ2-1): DTGVSQNPRHKITKRGQNVTFRCDPISEHNRLYWYRQTLGQGPEFLTYFQNEAQLEKSRLLSDRFSAERPKGSFSTLEIQRTEQGDSAMYLCASSPDSSYNEQFFGPGTRLTVL.

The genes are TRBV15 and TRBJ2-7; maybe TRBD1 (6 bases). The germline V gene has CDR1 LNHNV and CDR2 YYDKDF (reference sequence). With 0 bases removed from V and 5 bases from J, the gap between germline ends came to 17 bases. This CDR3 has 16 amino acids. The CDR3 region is CATSRDRGSGPNEQYF. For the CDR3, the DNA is TGTGCCACCAGCAGAGATAGGGGGAGCGGTCCCAACGAGCAGTACTTC. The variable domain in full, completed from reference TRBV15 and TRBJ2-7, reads DAMVIQNPRYQVTQFGKPVTLSCSQTLNHNVMYWYQQKSSQAPKLLFHYYDKDFNNEADTPDNFQSRRPNTSFCFLDIRSPGLGDTAMYLCATSRDRGSGPNEQYFGPGTRLTVT.

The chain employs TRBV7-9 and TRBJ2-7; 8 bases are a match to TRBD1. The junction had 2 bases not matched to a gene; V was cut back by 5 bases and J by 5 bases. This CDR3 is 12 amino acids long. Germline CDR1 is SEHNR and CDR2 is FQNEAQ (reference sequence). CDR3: CASSQGADEQYV. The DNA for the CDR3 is TGTGCCAGCAGCCAGGGGGCAGACGAGCAGTACGTC.

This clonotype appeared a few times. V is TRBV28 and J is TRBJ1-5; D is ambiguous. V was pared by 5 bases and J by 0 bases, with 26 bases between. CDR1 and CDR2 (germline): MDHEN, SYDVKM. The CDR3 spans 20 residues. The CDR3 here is CASSTELRGKVWVSNQPQHF. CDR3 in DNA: TGTGCCAGCAGTACTGAGCTGCGGGGTAAGGTTTGGGTTAGCAATCAGCCCCAGCATTTT.

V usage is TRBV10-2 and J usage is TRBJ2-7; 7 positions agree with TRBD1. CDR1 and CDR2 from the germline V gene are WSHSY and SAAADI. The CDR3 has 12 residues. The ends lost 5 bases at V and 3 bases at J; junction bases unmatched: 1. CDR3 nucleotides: TGCGCCAGCAGTCGGGACAGCTACGAGCAGTACTTC. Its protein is CASSRDSYEQYF.

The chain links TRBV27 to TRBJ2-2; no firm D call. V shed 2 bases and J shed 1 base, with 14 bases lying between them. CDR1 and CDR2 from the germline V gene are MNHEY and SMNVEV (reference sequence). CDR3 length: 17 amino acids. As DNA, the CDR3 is TGTGCCAGCAGTTTAAGTCTTGGGCCGAAGAACACCGGGGAGCTGTTTTTT. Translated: CASSLSLGPKNTGELFF.

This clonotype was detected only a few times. The CDR3, as DNA: TGTGCCACCAACAGGGCGGGGTACAATGAGCAGTTCTTC. It yields the protein CATNRAGYNEQFF. The rearrangement links TRBV19 to TRBJ2-1; either TRBD1 or TRBD2 may fit D (6 bases each). Trimming stripped 10 bases from V and 4 bases from J, with 14 bases between. CDR3 length: 13 residues. The germline V gene encodes CDR1 LNHDA and CDR2 SQIVND (reference sequence).

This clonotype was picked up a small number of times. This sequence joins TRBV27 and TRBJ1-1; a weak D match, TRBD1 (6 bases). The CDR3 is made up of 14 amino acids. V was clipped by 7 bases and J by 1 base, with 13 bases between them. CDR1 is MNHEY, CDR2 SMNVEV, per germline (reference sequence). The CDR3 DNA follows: TGTGCCAGCACCACAGGGACGGGGAACACTGAAGCTTTCTTT. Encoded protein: CASTTGTGNTEAFF.

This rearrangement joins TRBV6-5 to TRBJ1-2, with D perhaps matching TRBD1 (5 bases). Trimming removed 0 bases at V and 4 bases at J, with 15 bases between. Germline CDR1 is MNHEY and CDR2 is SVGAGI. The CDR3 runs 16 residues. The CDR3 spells CASSYSVPSGGYGYTF. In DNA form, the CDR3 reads TGTGCCAGCAGTTACTCGGTCCCGTCGGGGGGCTATGGCTACACCTTC.

Here the CDR3 reads CASSLETGDEKLFF. The CDR3 DNA is TGTGCCAGCAGCTTAGAAACAGGGGACGAAAAACTGTTTTTT. This chain joins TRBV7-9 and TRBJ1-4; TRBD1 aligns across 7 bases. V trimming: 1 base; J trimming: 8 bases; junction bases outside the gene matches: 4. The CDR3 runs 14 residues. Germline V CDR1 and CDR2: SEHNR, FQNEAQ (reference sequence).

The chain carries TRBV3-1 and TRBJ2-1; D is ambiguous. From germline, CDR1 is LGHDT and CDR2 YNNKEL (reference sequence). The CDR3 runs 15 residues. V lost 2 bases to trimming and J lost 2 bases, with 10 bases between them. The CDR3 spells CASSQRTGAYNEQFF. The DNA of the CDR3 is TGTGCCAGCAGCCAACGGACGGGTGCCTACAATGAGCAGTTCTTC.

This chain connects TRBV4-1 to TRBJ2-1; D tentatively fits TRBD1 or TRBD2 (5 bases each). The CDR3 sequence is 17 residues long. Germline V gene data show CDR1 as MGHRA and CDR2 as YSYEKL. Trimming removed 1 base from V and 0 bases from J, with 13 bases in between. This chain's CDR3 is CASSQGGGRTSYNEQFF. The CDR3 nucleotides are TGCGCCAGCAGCCAAGGGGGCGGGCGTACCTCCTACAATGAGCAGTTCTTC.

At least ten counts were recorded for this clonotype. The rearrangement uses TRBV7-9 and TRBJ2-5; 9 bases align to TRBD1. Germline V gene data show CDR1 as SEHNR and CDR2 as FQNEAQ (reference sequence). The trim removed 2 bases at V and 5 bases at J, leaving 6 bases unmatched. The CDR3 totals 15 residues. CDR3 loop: CASSLTTGGAETQYF. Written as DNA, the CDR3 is TGTGCCAGCAGCTTAACCACAGGGGGCGCGGAGACCCAGTACTTC.

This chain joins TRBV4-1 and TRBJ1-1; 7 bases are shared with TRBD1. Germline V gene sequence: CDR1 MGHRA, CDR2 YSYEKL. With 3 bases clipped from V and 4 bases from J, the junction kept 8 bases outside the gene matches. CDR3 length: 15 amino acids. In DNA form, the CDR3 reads TGCGCCAGCAGCCACTCGCAGGGGGTGGGCACTGAAGCTTTCTTT. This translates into CASSHSQGVGTEAFF.

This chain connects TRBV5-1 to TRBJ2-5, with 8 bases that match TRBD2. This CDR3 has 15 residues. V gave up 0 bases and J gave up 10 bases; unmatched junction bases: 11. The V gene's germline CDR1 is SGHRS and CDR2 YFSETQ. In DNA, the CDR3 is TGCGCCAGCAGCTTGGGCGGGAGGTCCATCGGGGACCAGTACTTC. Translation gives CASSLGGRSIGDQYF.

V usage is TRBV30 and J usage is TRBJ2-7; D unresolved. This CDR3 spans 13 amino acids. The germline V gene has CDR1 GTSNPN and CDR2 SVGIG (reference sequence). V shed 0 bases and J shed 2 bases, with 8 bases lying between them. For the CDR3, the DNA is TGTGCCTGGAGTGTTAGGGTCCCCTACGAGCAGTACTTC. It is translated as CAWSVRVPYEQYF. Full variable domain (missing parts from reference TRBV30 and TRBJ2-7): SQTIHQWPATLVQPVGSPLSLECTVEGTSNPNLYWYRQAAGRGLQLLFYSVGIGQISSEVPQNLSASRPQDRQFILSSKKLLLSDSGFYLCAWSVRVPYEQYFGPGTRLTVT.

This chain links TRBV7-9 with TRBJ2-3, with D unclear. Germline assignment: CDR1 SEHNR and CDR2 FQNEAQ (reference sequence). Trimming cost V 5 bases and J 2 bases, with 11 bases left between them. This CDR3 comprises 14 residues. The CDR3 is CASSMGSPTDTQYF. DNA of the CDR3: TGTGCCAGCAGCATGGGGTCTCCCACAGATACGCAGTATTTT. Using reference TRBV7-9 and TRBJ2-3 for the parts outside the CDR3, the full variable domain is DTGVSQNPRHKITKRGQNVTFRCDPISEHNRLYWYRQTLGQGPEFLTYFQNEAQLEKSRLLSDRFSAERPKGSFSTLEIQRTEQGDSAMYLCASSMGSPTDTQYFGPGTRLTVL.

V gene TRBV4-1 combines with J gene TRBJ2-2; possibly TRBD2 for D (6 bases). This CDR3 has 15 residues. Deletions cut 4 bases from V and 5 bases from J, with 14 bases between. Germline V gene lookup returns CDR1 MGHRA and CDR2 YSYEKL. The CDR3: CASSLPDRGTGELFF. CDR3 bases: TGCGCCAGCAGCCTTCCCGACCGGGGGACCGGGGAGCTGTTTTTT.

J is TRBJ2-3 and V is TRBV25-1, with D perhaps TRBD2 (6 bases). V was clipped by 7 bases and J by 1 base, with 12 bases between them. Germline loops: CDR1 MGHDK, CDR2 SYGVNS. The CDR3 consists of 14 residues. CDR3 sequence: CASKGSGGTDTQYF. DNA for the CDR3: TGTGCCAGCAAAGGATCGGGAGGCACAGATACGCAGTATTTT. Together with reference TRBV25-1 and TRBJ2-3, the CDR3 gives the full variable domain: EADIYQTPRYLVIGTGKKITLECSQTMGHDKMYWYQQDPGMELHLIHYSYGVNSTEKGDLSSESTVSRIRTEHFPLTLESARPSHTSQYLCASKGSGGTDTQYFGPGTRLTVL.

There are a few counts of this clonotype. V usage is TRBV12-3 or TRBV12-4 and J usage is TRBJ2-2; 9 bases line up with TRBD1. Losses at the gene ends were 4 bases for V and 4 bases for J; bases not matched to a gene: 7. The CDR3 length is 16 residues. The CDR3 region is CASSSRDRDVTGELFF. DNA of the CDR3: TGTGCCAGCAGTTCCCGGGACAGGGATGTCACCGGGGAGCTGTTTTTT.

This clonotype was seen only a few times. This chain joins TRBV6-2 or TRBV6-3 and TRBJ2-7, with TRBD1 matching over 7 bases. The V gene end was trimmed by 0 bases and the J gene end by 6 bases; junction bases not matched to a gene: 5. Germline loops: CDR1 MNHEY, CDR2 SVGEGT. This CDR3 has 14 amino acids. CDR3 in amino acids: CASSYSQGPGEQYV. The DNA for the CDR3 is TGTGCCAGCAGTTACTCACAGGGGCCGGGCGAGCAGTACGTC.

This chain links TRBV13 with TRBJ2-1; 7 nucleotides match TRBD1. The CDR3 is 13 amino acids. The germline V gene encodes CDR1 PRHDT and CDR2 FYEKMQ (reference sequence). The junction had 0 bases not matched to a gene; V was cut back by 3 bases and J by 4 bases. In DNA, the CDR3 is TGTGCCAGCAGCTTGACAGGGTACAATGAGCAGTTCTTC. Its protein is CASSLTGYNEQFF.

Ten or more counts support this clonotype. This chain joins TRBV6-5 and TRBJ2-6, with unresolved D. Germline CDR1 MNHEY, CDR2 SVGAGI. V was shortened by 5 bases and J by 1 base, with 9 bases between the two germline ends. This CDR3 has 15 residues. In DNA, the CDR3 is TGTGCCAGCAGTCTACAAAGATCTGGGGCCAACGTCCTGACTTTC. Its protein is CASSLQRSGANVLTF.